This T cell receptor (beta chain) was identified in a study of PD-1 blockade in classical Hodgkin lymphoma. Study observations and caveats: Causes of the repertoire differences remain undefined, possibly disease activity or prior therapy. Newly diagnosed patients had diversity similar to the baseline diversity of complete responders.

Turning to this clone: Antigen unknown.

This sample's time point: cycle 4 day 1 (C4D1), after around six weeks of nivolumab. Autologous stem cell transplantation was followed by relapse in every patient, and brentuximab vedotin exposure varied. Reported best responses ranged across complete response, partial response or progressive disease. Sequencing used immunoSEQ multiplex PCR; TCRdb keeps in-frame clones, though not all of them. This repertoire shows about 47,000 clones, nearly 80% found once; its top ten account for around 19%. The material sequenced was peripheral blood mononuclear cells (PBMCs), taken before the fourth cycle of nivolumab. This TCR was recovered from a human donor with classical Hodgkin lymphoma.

The CDR3 loop is CASSPSDRGLNSPLHF. Here the CDR3 DNA reads TGTGCCAGCAGCCCGTCGGACAGGGGGCTGAATTCACCCCTCCACTTT. The chain links TRBV4-2 to TRBJ1-6; the match to TRBD1 covers 11 bases. Germline V lookup: CDR1 LGHNA, CDR2 YNFKEQ. V gave up 4 bases and J gave up 7 bases; unmatched junction bases: 6. The CDR3 has 16 amino acids.